A single sample is the source of the 24 T cell receptor beta chains below, sequenced in a study of T cell responses to AZD1222 COVID-19 vaccine. Sequencing used immunoSEQ multiplex PCR; TCRdb keeps in-frame clones, though not all of them. The sample contains 180,000 or so clones, approximately 94% of which appear only once. Material: peripheral blood, obtained 28 days after the second AZD1222 dose. These receptors all stem from an adult who received the AZD1222 COVID-19 vaccine.

The V and J genes are TRBV4-2 and TRBJ2-5; 11 positions match TRBD2. The germline V gene encodes CDR1 LGHNA and CDR2 YNFKEQ. The trim removed 4 bases at V and 5 bases at J, leaving 18 bases unmatched. CDR3 length equals 19 residues. CDR3 amino acids: CASSPSLATSGGLRETQYF. CDR3 DNA: TGTGCCAGCAGCCCCTCTCTTGCCACTAGCGGGGGCCTTAGGGAGACCCAGTACTTC.

Note on this clone: Other DNA sequences within the sample encode an identical CDR3. The J gene is TRBJ2-7, the V gene TRBV5-6; tentatively, D is TRBD1 or TRBD2 (6 bases each). Germline V gene lookup returns CDR1 SGHDT and CDR2 YYEEEE. The germline V and J ends were trimmed by 4 bases and 9 bases, with 14 bases remaining between them. The CDR3 loop spans 12 amino acids. This CDR3 reads CASSPGGPVQYF. Here the CDR3 DNA reads TGTGCCAGCAGCCCTGGGGGGCCGGTGCAGTACTTC.

The CDR3 DNA follows: TGTGCCAGCTCACCATGGACAGGGAAGTTGAACACTGAAGCTTTCTTT. This sequence encodes CASSPWTGKLNTEAFF. The chain couples TRBV18 to TRBJ1-1; 8 bases map to TRBD1. Trimming removed 2 bases from V and 0 bases from J; junction bases left unmatched: 5. The V gene's germline CDR1 is KGHSH and CDR2 LQKENI. The CDR3 spans 16 residues.

This clone was found a few times. J is TRBJ2-1 and V is TRBV19, with 7 bases matching TRBD1. Looked up from germline, CDR1 is LNHDA and CDR2 is SQIVND (reference sequence). CDR3 length: 15 amino acids. V lost 2 bases to trimming and J lost 1 base; unmatched junction nucleotides: 2. The CDR3 loop is CASSIQGVSYNEQFF. The CDR3 DNA follows: TGTGCCAGTAGTATACAGGGGGTTTCCTACAATGAGCAGTTCTTC.

The chain couples TRBV12-5 to TRBJ2-1, with TRBD2 matching 10 bases. This CDR3 is 15 amino acids long. Germline CDR1 is LGHNT and CDR2 is FRNRAP. Trimming removed 5 bases from V and 9 bases from J; junction bases left unmatched: 10. The CDR3 region has the DNA TGTGCTAGTGGTGGGGGCCTAGCGGGGGTCGGTGAGCAGTTCTTC. This translates into CASGGGLAGVGEQFF.

The genes are TRBV2 and TRBJ2-2; 11 positions match TRBD2. This CDR3 is 17 amino acids long. The germline V gene has CDR1 SNHLY and CDR2 FYNNEI. V lost 0 bases to trimming and J lost 3 bases; unmatched junction nucleotides: 3. This chain's CDR3 is CASSEAKTSGDTGELFF. In DNA form, the CDR3 reads TGTGCCAGCAGTGAAGCCAAGACTAGCGGGGACACCGGGGAGCTGTTTTTT.

V is TRBV6-5 and J is TRBJ1-4; D gene uncertain. The CDR3 is 16 residues long. Deletions cut 3 bases from V and 5 bases from J, with 16 bases between. CDR1 and CDR2 (germline): MNHEY, SVGAGI. This CDR3 is CASSYKARAWNEKLFF. The CDR3 nucleotides read TGTGCCAGCAGTTATAAGGCGAGGGCCTGGAATGAAAAACTGTTTTTT.

This clone was detected once. J is TRBJ2-5 and V is TRBV25-1, with 9 nucleotides matching TRBD1. The CDR3 runs to 15 residues. Trimming removed 7 bases from V and 2 bases from J; junction bases left unmatched: 8. The germline V gene encodes CDR1 MGHDK and CDR2 SYGVNS. CDR3 sequence reads: CASTADRGLQETQYF. CDR3 in DNA: TGTGCCAGCACGGCGGACAGGGGATTGCAAGAGACCCAGTACTTC.

The chain couples TRBV10-3 to TRBJ2-1, with 13 bases identical to TRBD2. The germline CDR1 and CDR2 sequences are ENHRY and SYGVKD. The J segment lost 0 bases and the V segment lost 4 bases, leaving 3 bases of the junction unmatched. The CDR3 is 17 amino acids. The CDR3 nucleotides read TGTGCCATCAGTGCTACTAGCGGGGGGGCCTCCTACAATGAGCAGTTCTTC. It specifies CAISATSGGASYNEQFF.

The CDR3 DNA reads as TGTGCCAGCAGTCCCCAGCCAACGGGAGAGACCCAGTACTTC. Translating gives CASSPQPTGETQYF. The gene calls are TRBV6-5 and TRBJ2-5; D gene unclear. Germline values: CDR1 MNHEY, CDR2 SVGAGI. V was trimmed by 5 bases and J by 4 bases, leaving 14 bases between them. This CDR3 spans 14 amino acids.

V usage is TRBV7-2 and J usage is TRBJ1-4, with D possibly being TRBD1 (5 bases). V was shortened by 4 bases and J by 6 bases, with 12 bases between the two germline ends. Germline CDR1 and CDR2: SGHTA and FQGNSA. This CDR3 has 14 residues. The CDR3 spells CASSSRGGDEKLFF. The CDR3 DNA reads as TGTGCCAGCAGCTCCCGTGGGGGTGATGAAAAACTGTTTTTT. The whole variable domain, filled in from reference TRBV7-2 and TRBJ1-4, reads GAGVSQSPSNKVTEKGKDVELRCDPISGHTALYWYRQSLGQGLEFLIYFQGNSAPDKSGLPSDRFSAERTGGSVSTLTIQRTQQEDSAVYLCASSSRGGDEKLFFGSGTQLSVL.

This clone was observed a handful of times. The gene calls are TRBV21-1 and TRBJ1-2; the listed D gene, TRBD1, was not tested against the DNA. TRBV21-1 is an annotated pseudogene. The CDR3 consists of 17 residues. Here the CDR3 DNA reads TGTGCCAGCAGGAACCAAACACCGGGACAGGGGGATCGTGGCTACACCTTC. Translation gives CASRNQTPGQGDRGYTF.

The V gene is TRBV10-3, the J gene TRBJ2-5, with D maybe TRBD1 (5 bases). The V end lost 0 bases, the J end lost 3 bases, and 14 bases lay between the germline ends. The CDR3 covers 16 residues. CDR1 and CDR2 (germline): ENHRY, SYGVKD. The CDR3 spells CAISESAAREKETQYF. Written as DNA, the CDR3 is TGTGCCATCAGTGAGTCAGCAGCCAGGGAAAAAGAGACCCAGTACTTC.

The chain uses TRBV6-4 and TRBJ2-7; perhaps TRBD1 as D (6 bases). The germline gives CDR1 MRHNA, CDR2 SNTAGT. Trimming pared 2 bases from V and 2 bases from J, leaving 19 bases between. The CDR3 contains 17 residues. The CDR3, as DNA: TGTGCCAGCAGTGACCCACACGAGAGTAGGGGGACCTACGAGCAGTACTTC. Translated: CASSDPHESRGTYEQYF.

V usage is TRBV3-1 (or the pseudogene TRBV3-2) and J usage is TRBJ2-1; 9 nucleotides line up with TRBD2. This CDR3 spans 15 amino acids. Germline V lookup: CDR1 LGHDT, CDR2 YNNKEL (reference sequence). V lost 2 bases to trimming and J lost 6 bases; unmatched junction nucleotides: 5. The CDR3 nucleotides read TGTGCCAGCAGCCAATTCCAGCGGGGGGTCAATGAGCAGTTCTTC. Translation: CASSQFQRGVNEQFF.

V and J are TRBV6-5 and TRBJ1-1, with 8 bases aligning to TRBD1. This CDR3 contains 13 residues. Per germline, CDR1 MNHEY and CDR2 SVGAGI. After removal of 8 bases from V and 7 bases from J, the junction contained 9 bases not matched to a gene. CDR3 in amino acids: CASLGTGNLEAFF. The CDR3 bases are TGTGCCAGCCTCGGGACAGGTAATCTTGAAGCTTTCTTT.

V is TRBV7-9 and J is TRBJ1-6, with a possible D match to TRBD1 (5 bases). Per the germline V gene, CDR1 is SEHNR and CDR2 is FQNEAQ (reference sequence). Trimming removed 1 base from V and 6 bases from J, with 13 bases in between. The length of the CDR3 is 16 residues. CDR3 protein: CASSLVGGNPNSPLHF. The CDR3 DNA is TGTGCCAGCAGCTTAGTGGGGGGGAACCCTAATTCACCCCTCCACTTT.

J is TRBJ2-5 and V is TRBV5-6; the match to TRBD2 covers 12 bases. CDR3 size: 16 residues. J was trimmed by 5 bases and V by 2 bases; bases with no gene match: 7. CDR1 and CDR2 (germline): SGHDT, YYEEEE. Here the CDR3 DNA reads TGTGCCAGCAGCTTTCGTCTAGCGGGGGGGCTTGAGACCCAGTACTTC. As protein: CASSFRLAGGLETQYF.

This chain uses TRBV5-4 with TRBJ2-1; possibly TRBD1 or TRBD2 for D (5 bases each). The germline CDR1 and CDR2 sequences are SGHNT and YYREEE (reference sequence). The length of the CDR3 is 15 residues. V was clipped by 3 bases and J by 3 bases, with 13 bases between them. The CDR3 reads CASSWGTEHYNEQFF. DNA for the CDR3: TGTGCCAGCAGCTGGGGGACCGAGCACTACAATGAGCAGTTCTTC.

The V call is TRBV4-2, the J call TRBJ2-7; tentatively, D is TRBD2 (6 bases). Trimming shortened V by 1 base and J by 2 bases, and 12 bases separated the two germline ends. CDR1 LGHNA and CDR2 YNFKEQ come from the germline V gene. There are 15 residues in the CDR3. CDR3 nucleotide sequence: TGTGCCAGCAGCCAAGGTGGAGGGATCCCCTACGAGCAGTACTTC. Encoded protein: CASSQGGGIPYEQYF.

The chain is built from TRBV27 and TRBJ1-4; D is undetermined. The CDR3 spans 15 residues. The V gene's germline CDR1 is MNHEY and CDR2 SMNVEV (reference sequence). Trimming left V 5 bases short and J 5 bases short, with 15 bases between. The CDR3 nucleotides read TGTGCCAGCAGTCCCTCGGTCTGGGGAAATGAAAAACTGTTTTTT. This sequence encodes CASSPSVWGNEKLFF.

The gene calls are TRBV27 and TRBJ1-1; a possible D gene is TRBD1 (5 bases). The CDR3 runs 15 residues. Looked up from germline, CDR1 is MNHEY and CDR2 is SMNVEV (reference sequence). V lost 2 bases and J lost 0, with 10 bases in between. The CDR3 here is CASSLAGPVNTEAFF. As DNA, the CDR3 is TGTGCCAGCAGTTTAGCAGGGCCCGTGAACACTGAAGCTTTCTTT.

This rearrangement joins TRBV7-2 to TRBJ1-6; perhaps TRBD1 as D (5 bases). The CDR3 has 18 amino acids. In germline, CDR1 is SGHTA, CDR2 FQGNSA. V gave up 2 bases and J gave up 10 bases, with 24 bases separating them. Here the CDR3 reads CASSLNLRGAGLRSPLHF. Written as DNA, the CDR3 is TGTGCCAGCAGCTTAAACTTGCGTGGGGCAGGGCTTAGGTCACCCCTCCACTTT.

V is TRBV3-1 (or the pseudogene TRBV3-2) and J is TRBJ2-5; TRBD2 is a possible D gene (6 bases). Trimming took off 4 bases at V and 4 bases at J, with 13 bases between the two ends. The CDR3 contains 14 residues. Germline assignment: CDR1 LGHDT and CDR2 YNNKEL (reference sequence). The CDR3 is CASSLSEGGETQYF. The CDR3 region has the DNA TGTGCCAGCAGCCTAAGTGAGGGAGGAGAGACCCAGTACTTC.